The 13 T cell receptor beta chains below all came from one sample that was sequenced in a study of response to subunit inactivated influenza vaccine. Each CDR3 protein gets one entry after TCRdb re-called the RT-PCR reads with MiXCR. This sample carries more than 450,000 distinct CDR3 sequences, 7.6% of them seen once, and the ten largest clones take 13%. This sample comprised PBMCs from blood, obtained 23 to 25 months after vaccination. The receptors derive from a man aged 50 to 69 who received an inactivated influenza vaccine.

This clonotype was seen a few times. This sequence joins TRBV6-5 and TRBJ2-2; TRBD2 might be the D (6 bases). The CDR3 extends over 18 amino acids. Germline V gene sequence: CDR1 MNHEY, CDR2 SVGAGI. The V and J ends lost 0 bases and 5 bases respectively, with 19 bases between them. For the CDR3, the DNA is TGTGCCAGCAGTTACTCGATAAGTGGGCAGGGAGGTACCGGGGAGCTGTTTTTT. Its translation is CASSYSISGQGGTGELFF.

V usage is TRBV5-1 and J usage is TRBJ2-5; unclear D gene. V lost 1 base and J 5 bases, leaving 6 bases between the germline ends. The CDR3 length is 12 residues. The germline gives CDR1 SGHRS, CDR2 YFSETQ. CDR3 loop: CASSLTMETQYF. CDR3 DNA sequence: TGCGCCAGCAGCTTGACTATGGAGACCCAGTACTTC.

This clonotype was picked up a small number of times. This chain links TRBV4-1 with TRBJ1-1, with a tentative D call TRBD1 (6 bases). Trimming left V 2 bases short and J 1 base short, with 17 bases between. From germline, CDR1 is MGHRA and CDR2 YSYEKL. The CDR3 has 17 amino acids. DNA of the CDR3: TGCGCCAGCAGCCAAAAAGGAATCAGGGGAAGGAACACTGAAGCTTTCTTT. Translating it yields CASSQKGIRGRNTEAFF.

This clonotype was found many times. This chain connects TRBV24-1 to TRBJ2-1, with TRBD1 matching over 8 bases. The CDR3 contains 16 residues. The V gene end was trimmed by 3 bases and the J gene end by 5 bases; junction bases not matched to a gene: 8. Germline V gives CDR1 KGHDR, CDR2 SFDVKD. The DNA of the CDR3 is TGTGCCACCAGTGATACCGACAGGGGCCTAAACAATGAGCAGTTCTTC. As protein: CATSDTDRGLNNEQFF.

The sample holds many counts of this clonotype. The chain's CDR3 is CASSFQAGTDTQYF. The CDR3 nucleotides read TGTGCCAGCAGTTTTCAGGCGGGCACAGATACGCAGTATTTT. The V gene is TRBV12-3 or TRBV12-4, the J gene TRBJ2-3; no firm D call. V lost 3 bases and J 1 base, leaving 8 bases between the germline ends. The CDR3 totals 14 residues.

This clonotype was counted many times. This chain links TRBV12-3 or TRBV12-4 with TRBJ2-7; 7 bases align to TRBD2. The V gene end was trimmed by 6 bases and the J gene end by 3 bases; junction bases not matched to a gene: 5. The CDR3 length is 13 residues. The CDR3 sequence is CASSWTSLYEQYF. The CDR3 coding sequence is TGTGCCAGCAGCTGGACTAGTCTCTACGAGCAGTACTTC.

The sample holds a few counts of this clonotype. The genes are TRBV6-2 or TRBV6-3 and TRBJ2-1, with TRBD1 matching 9 bases. With V trimmed by 4 bases and J by 0 bases, 1 base remained unmatched. CDR3 size: 15 residues. From germline, CDR1 is MNHEY and CDR2 SVGEGT. CDR3 sequence: CASSWTGASYNEQFF. The CDR3 nucleotides read TGTGCCAGCAGTTGGACAGGGGCCTCCTACAATGAGCAGTTCTTC.

The sample holds a few counts of this clonotype. The V and J genes are TRBV20-1 and TRBJ2-1, with 9 bases fitting TRBD2. From germline, CDR1 is DFQATT and CDR2 SNEGSKA (reference sequence). The CDR3 has 15 amino acids. J gave up 7 bases and V 0 bases, and 7 bases lay outside the gene matches. The DNA of the CDR3 is TGCAGTGCTAGAGATTGGACTAGCGCGGGGAATGAGCAGTTCTTC. It specifies CSARDWTSAGNEQFF.

This clonotype was picked up many times. V is TRBV27 and J is TRBJ2-2, with D possibly being TRBD1 (6 bases). The length of the CDR3 is 18 residues. Germline V gene data show CDR1 as MNHEY and CDR2 as SMNVEV (reference sequence). V was trimmed by 3 bases and J by 1 base, leaving 18 bases between them. As DNA, the CDR3 is TGTGCCAGCAGTTTGAGACGCTCAGGGGCAGGGAACACCGGGGAGCTGTTTTTT. Its translation is CASSLRRSGAGNTGELFF.

This clonotype was seen ten or more times. This chain links TRBV3-1 with TRBJ1-4; D call uncertain. CDR3 length: 13 residues. V was shortened by 1 base and J by 4 bases, with 4 bases between the two germline ends. The germline gives CDR1 LGHDT, CDR2 YNNKEL (reference sequence). CDR3 coding DNA: TGTGCCAGCAGCCAAGTGAGTAATGAAAAACTGTTTTTT. Its translation is CASSQVSNEKLFF. The full variable domain, in which reference TRBV3-1 and TRBJ1-4 provide the parts outside the CDR3, is DTAVSQTPKYLVTQMGNDKSIKCEQNLGHDTMYWYKQDSKKFLKIMFSYNNKELIINETVPNRFSPKSPDKAHLNLHINSLELGDSAVYFCASSQVSNEKLFFGSGTQLSVL.

The rearrangement joins TRBV28 to TRBJ1-1; TRBD1 aligns across 7 bases. Germline assignment: CDR1 MDHEN and CDR2 SYDVKM. Trimming cost V 4 bases and J 7 bases; bases outside gene matches: 6. This CDR3 has 13 residues. CDR3 bases: TGTGCCAGCAGTTACAGGGGACGAATTGAAGCTTTCTTT. Translated: CASSYRGRIEAFF.

This chain links TRBV29-1 with TRBJ1-1, with D possibly matching TRBD1 (6 bases). CDR1 SQVTM and CDR2 ANQGSEA come from the germline V gene. V lost 6 bases and J 0 bases, leaving 14 bases between the germline ends. The CDR3 consists of 14 residues. This CDR3 is CSVAPQGLNTEAFF. The CDR3, as DNA: TGCAGCGTCGCACCACAGGGTTTGAACACTGAAGCTTTCTTT.

This clonotype was seen ten or more times. This chain joins TRBV10-3 and TRBJ2-1; 9 nucleotides align to TRBD2. Germline V CDR1 and CDR2: ENHRY, SYGVKD. The CDR3 sequence is 16 residues long. V was clipped by 2 bases and J by 4 bases; unmatched bases: 6. In DNA, the CDR3 is TGTGCCATCAGTGAGCCTGGGCTAGCGGGGTACAATGAGCAGTTCTTC. Its translation is CAISEPGLAGYNEQFF.